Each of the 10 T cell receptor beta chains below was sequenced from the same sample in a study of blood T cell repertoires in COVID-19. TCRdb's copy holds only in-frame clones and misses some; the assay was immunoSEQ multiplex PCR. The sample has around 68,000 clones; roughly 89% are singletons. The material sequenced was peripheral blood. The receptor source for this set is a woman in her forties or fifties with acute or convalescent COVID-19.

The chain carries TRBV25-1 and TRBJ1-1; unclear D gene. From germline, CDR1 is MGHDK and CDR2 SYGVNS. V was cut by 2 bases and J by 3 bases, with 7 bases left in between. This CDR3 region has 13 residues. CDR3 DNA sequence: TGTGCCAGCAGTGAAGAAGACTACACTGAAGCTTTCTTT. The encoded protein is CASSEEDYTEAFF.

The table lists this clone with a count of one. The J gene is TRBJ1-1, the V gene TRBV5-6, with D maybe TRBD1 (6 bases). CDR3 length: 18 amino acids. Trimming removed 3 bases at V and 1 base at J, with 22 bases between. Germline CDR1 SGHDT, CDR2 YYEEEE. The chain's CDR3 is CASSSIFLGGPSNTEAFF. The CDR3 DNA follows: TGTGCCAGCAGCTCGATATTCCTGGGGGGGCCCTCGAACACTGAAGCTTTCTTT.

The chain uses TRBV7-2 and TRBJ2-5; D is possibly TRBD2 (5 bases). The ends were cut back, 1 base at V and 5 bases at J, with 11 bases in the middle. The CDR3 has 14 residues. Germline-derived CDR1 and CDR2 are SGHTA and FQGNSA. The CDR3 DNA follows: TGTGCCAGCAGCTTAGGGGCCAGAGGGGAGACCCAGTACTTC. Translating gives CASSLGARGETQYF.

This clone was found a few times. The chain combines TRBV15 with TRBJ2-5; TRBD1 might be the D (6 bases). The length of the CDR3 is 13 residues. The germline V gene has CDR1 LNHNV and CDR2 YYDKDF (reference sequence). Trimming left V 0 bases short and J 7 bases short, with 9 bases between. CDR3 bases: TGTGCCACCAGCAGAGACCCGACAGGGACCCAGTACTTC. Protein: CATSRDPTGTQYF.

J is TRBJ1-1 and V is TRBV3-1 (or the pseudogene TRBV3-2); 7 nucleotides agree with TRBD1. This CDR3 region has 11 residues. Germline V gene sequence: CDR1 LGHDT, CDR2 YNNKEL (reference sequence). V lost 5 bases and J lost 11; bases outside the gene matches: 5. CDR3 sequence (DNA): TGTGCCAGCAGCGCGACAGGGTTGGCTTTCTTT. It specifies CASSATGLAFF.

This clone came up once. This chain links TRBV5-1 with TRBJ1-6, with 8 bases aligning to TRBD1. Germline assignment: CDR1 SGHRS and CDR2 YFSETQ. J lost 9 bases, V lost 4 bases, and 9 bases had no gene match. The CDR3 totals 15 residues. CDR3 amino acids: CASSGKTGVGSPLHF. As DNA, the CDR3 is TGCGCCAGCAGCGGCAAGACAGGGGTCGGTTCACCCCTCCACTTT.

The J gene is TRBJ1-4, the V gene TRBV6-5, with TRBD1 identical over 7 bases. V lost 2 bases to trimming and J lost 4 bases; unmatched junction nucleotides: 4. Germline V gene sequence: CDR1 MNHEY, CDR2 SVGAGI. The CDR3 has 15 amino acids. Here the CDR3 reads CASSYTTGINEKLFF. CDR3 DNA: TGTGCCAGCAGTTACACGACAGGGATTAATGAAAAACTGTTTTTT.

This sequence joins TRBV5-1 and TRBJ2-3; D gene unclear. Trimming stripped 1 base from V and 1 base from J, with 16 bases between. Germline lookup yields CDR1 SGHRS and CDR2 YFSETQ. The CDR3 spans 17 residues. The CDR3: CASSLTAPIIGTDTQYF. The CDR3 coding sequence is TGCGCCAGCAGCTTGACAGCCCCGATAATTGGCACAGATACGCAGTATTTT.

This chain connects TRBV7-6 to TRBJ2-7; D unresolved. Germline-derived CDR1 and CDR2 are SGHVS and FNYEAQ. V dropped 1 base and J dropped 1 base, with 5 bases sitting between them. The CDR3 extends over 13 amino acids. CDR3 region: CASSLETSYEQYF. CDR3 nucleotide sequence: TGTGCCAGCAGCTTAGAGACATCCTACGAGCAGTACTTC.

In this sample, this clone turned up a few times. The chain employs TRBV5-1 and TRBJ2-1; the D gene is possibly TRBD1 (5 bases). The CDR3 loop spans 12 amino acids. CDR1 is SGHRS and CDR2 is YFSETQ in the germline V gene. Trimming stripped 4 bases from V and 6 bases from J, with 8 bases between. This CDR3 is CASSTQGNEQFF. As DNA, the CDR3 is TGCGCCAGCAGCACTCAGGGCAATGAGCAGTTCTTC.